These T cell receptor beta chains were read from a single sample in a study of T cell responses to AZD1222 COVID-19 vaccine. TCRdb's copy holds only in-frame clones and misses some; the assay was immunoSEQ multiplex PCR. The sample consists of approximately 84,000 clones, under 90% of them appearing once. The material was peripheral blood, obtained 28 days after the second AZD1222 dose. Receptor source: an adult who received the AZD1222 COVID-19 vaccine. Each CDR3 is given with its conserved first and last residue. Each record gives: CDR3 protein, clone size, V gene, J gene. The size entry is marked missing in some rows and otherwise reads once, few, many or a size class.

CASSGSRFRRGTGINQPQHF	NA	TRBV27	TRBJ1-5
CACGPSSNQPQHF	NA	TRBV30	TRBJ1-5
CAWGTGGLGETQYF	NA	TRBV30	TRBJ2-5
CASSIRQVGETQYF	NA	TRBV2	TRBJ2-5
CASSLDRVAKNIQYF	NA	TRBV5-5	TRBJ2-4
CAWSVSGRTEAFF	once	TRBV30	TRBJ1-1
CASSPPDRARGSPLHF	NA	TRBV18	TRBJ1-6
CASSSGSGNEQYF	once	TRBV6-2/TRBV6-3	TRBJ2-7
CASSQGGRTYNSPLHF	once	TRBV3-1/TRBV3-2	TRBJ1-6
CASSLGGQGYEQYF	NA	TRBV5-1	TRBJ2-7
CASSFGLAGIPDEQFF	NA	TRBV27	TRBJ2-1
CASSQDWTANSPLHF	NA	TRBV4-2	TRBJ1-6
CASSLGTGGSNQPQHF	NA	TRBV28	TRBJ1-5
CASSFGAQPQHF	NA	TRBV5-6	TRBJ1-5